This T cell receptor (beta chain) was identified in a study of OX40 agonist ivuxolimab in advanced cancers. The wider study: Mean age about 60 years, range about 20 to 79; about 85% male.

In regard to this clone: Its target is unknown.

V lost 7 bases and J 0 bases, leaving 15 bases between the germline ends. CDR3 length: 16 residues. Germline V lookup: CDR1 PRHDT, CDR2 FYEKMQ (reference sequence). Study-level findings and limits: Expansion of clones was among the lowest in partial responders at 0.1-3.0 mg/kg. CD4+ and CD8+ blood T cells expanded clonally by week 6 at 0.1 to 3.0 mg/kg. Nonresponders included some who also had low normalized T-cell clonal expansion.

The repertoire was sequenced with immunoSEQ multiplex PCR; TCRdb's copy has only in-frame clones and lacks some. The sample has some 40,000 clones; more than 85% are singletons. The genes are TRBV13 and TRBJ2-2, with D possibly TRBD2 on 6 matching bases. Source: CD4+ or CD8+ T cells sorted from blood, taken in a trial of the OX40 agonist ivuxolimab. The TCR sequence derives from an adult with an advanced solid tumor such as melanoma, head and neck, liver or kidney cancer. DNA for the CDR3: TGTGCCAGCAACTTCGGGGGAGCCGCGAACACCGGGGAGCTGTTTTTT. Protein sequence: CASNFGGAANTGELFF.